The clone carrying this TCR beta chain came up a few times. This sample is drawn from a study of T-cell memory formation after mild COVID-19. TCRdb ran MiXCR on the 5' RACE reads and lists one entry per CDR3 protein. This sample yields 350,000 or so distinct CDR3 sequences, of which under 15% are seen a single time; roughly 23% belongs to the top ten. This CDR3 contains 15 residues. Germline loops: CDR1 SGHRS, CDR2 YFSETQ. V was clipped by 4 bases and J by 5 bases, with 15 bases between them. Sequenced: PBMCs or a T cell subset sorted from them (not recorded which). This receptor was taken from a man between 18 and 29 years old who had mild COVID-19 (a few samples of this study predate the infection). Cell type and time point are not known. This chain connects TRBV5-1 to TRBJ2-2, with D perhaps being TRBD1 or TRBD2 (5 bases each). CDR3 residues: CASSLRETATGELFF. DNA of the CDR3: TGCGCCAGCAGCCTCAGGGAGACGGCAACCGGGGAGCTGTTTTTT.